The T cell receptor beta chain described here comes from a study of blood T cell repertoires in COVID-19. Study-wide context: From T cells, B-cell-depleted T cells, or PBMCs came the material, which was cDNA or gDNA.

Authors' methods: Amplification of reference gene primers provided the estimated nucleated cell counts. The repertoire was sequenced with immunoSEQ multiplex PCR; TCRdb's copy has only in-frame clones and lacks some. The V and J calls and clone size are taken from that table; D and trimming were inferred from the DNA. This table has roughly 290,000 clones, roughly 89% appearing once. The CDR3 has 16 amino acids. The germline V gene has CDR1 MDHEN and CDR2 SYDVKM. V gave up 3 bases and J gave up 5 bases; unmatched junction bases: 13. This receptor was taken from a man in his thirties or forties with acute or convalescent COVID-19. The chain has TRBV28 and TRBJ2-7; TRBD1 aligns across 7 bases. The material sequenced was peripheral blood. The CDR3 DNA reads as TGTGCCAGCAGTTTCAGACCCGGGACAGCAGGGGACGAGCAGTACTTC. Translating it yields CASSFRPGTAGDEQYF.